This TCR beta chain originates from a study of blood T cell repertoires in COVID-19. Turning to the study itself: Italy, Spain and the United States were the sources of the convalescent and acute COVID-19 samples. T cells, B-cell-depleted T cells, or PBMCs provided the cDNA or gDNA that served as material.

In the source study's methods: By means of reference gene primer amplification, nucleated cell counts were estimated. TCRdb's table, derived via immunoSEQ multiplex PCR, lists solely in-frame clones and lacks some. The V and J calls and the clone size are those of that table, but D and trimming were determined from the DNA. The sample lists about 26,000 clones; approximately 94% were seen once. There are 14 residues in the CDR3. Trimming took 8 bases from V and 6 from J; bases not matched to a gene: 9. Germline V lookup: CDR1 WSHSY, CDR2 SAAADI. The clonotype originates from a human donor with active COVID-19. The donor label of this sample is uncertain. V gene TRBV10-2 combines with J gene TRBJ2-7, with 11 bases aligning to TRBD2. Source material: peripheral blood. The CDR3 DNA is TGCGCCAGCGGCTTAGCGGGGGGGCCTGTCGAGCAGTACTTC. It is translated as CASGLAGGPVEQYF.